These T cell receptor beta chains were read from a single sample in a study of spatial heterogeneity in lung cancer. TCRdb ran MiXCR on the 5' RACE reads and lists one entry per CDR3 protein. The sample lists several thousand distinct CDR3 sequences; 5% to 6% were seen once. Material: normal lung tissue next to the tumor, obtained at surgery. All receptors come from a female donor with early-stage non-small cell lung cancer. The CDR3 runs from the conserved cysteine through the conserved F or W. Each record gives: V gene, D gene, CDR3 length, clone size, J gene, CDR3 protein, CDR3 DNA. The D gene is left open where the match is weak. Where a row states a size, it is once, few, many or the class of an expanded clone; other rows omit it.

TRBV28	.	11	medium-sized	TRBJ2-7	CASRGSYEQYF	TGTGCCAGCAGGGGTTCCTACGAGCAGTACTTC
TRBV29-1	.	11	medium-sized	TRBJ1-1	CSVLRVAEAFF	TGCAGCGTCCTCAGGGTCGCTGAAGCTTTCTTT
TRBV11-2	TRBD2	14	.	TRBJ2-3	CASSLGLATDTQYF	TGTGCCAGCAGCTTAGGACTAGCAACAGATACGCAGTATTTT
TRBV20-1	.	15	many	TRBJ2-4	CSAGSGSGSKNIQYF	TGCAGTGCCGGAAGTGGGTCAGGGTCCAAAAACATTCAGTACTTC
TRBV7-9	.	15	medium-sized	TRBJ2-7	CASSLGIGQPYEQYF	TGTGCCAGCAGCTTAGGAATCGGCCAGCCCTACGAGCAGTACTTC
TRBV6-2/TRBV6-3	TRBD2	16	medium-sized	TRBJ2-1	CASSYSILAGINEQFF	TGTGCCAGCAGTTACTCGATATTAGCGGGTATCAATGAGCAGTTCTTC
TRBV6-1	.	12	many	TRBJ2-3	CASSEGGDTQYF	TGTGCCAGCAGTGAAGGGGGAGATACGCAGTATTTT
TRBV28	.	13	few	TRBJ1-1	CASSLEQALEAFF	TGTGCCAGCAGTTTAGAACAGGCGTTGGAAGCTTTCTTT
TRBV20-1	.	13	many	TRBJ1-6	CSARRQYNSPLHF	TGCAGTGCCCGTCGCCAGTATAATTCACCCCTCCACTTT
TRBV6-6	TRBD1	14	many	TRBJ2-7	CASSSGTGPYEQYF	TGTGCCAGCAGTTCCGGGACAGGGCCCTACGAGCAGTACTTC
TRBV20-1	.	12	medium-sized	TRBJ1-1	CSARPLFTEAFF	TGCAGTGCTAGGCCTCTTTTCACTGAAGCTTTCTTT
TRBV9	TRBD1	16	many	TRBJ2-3	CASSPRTGEGTDTQYF	TGTGCCAGCAGCCCTAGGACAGGGGAGGGCACAGATACGCAGTATTTT